This T cell receptor beta chain came from a study of shared clonotypes between healthy human individuals (dated by TCRdb to 2018 to 2020). About the study as a whole: The cohort included three men and two women between 18 and 49 years of age. To estimate repertoire size and how much clonotype sharing occurs between individuals, the study deeply sequenced the blood TCR repertoires of several healthy adults. Different laboratories and diverse techniques were used to prepare libraries and sequence TCR repertoires, to increase sequencing depth and limit assay-specific biases. Between about 0.9 and 10 billion PBMCs per donor were obtained by leukapheresis.

Findings and caveats that apply to the study as a whole: The genetic and exposure-history diversity represented was limited by the small number of donors. Sampling was restricted to blood, and TCR repertoires in tissues likely differ from the TCR repertoires found in blood. Based on pairwise subsampling, the degree of clonotype sharing among donors was expected to be affected by sequencing depth.

The donors were healthy, HIV-negative adults who had no recently reported acute infections or vaccinations. Every donor was a Caucasian adult living in Nashville, Tennessee, USA. For unsorted samples, tens of millions of PBMCs were counted, and genomic DNA was extracted using the QIAamp DNA Blood Mini kit. Blood was obtained by leukapheresis, after which PBMCs were separated by Ficoll-Histopaque density gradient centrifugation and cryopreserved in liquid nitrogen vapor phase. Compared with germline, V lacks 1 base and J lacks 5 bases; bases without a gene match: 5. From the germline V gene (reference sequence), CDR1 is LNHNV and CDR2 is YYDKDF. The CDR3 spans 15 residues, from the cysteine through the phenylalanine. Solely the CDR3 DNA is kept, with 45 bases framed from the first base. Using the deep immunoSEQ assay, TCR CDR3 regions were amplified from genomic DNA by multiplex PCR. Extracted genomic DNA from each cell subset was distributed evenly across all wells of several immunoSEQ 96-well plates, and each plate was treated as a replicate. For unsorted PBMC, around 310 ng of genomic DNA, equivalent to tens of thousands of T cell genomes, went into each replicate PCR. Unsorted PBMC genomic DNA was sequenced across ten immunoSEQ deep assay plates. Purified libraries were quantified with a Qubit 3.0 fluorometer, sized on a Bioanalyzer 2100, and re-quantified with the KAPA Library Quantification kit. Every immunoSEQ 96-well plate was sequenced on a separate single-read 150-cycle Illumina NextSeq 550 flow cell. From the authors' description of their analysis: Because the immunoSEQ output held only junctional sequences and lacked quality scores, the filtering could not match the filtering applied to full-length reads. Sequences were annotated with PyIR, a Python wrapper for IgBLAST v1.9, using IMGT germline references to assign V/J genes and CDR3. Reads were removed for weak V/J assignments (E-value above 1e-6), missing CDR3, stop codons, out-of-frame junctions, or ambiguous translated residues. V3J clonotypes were defined by identical inferred V gene, J gene, and CDR3 amino acid sequence. Percentage overlap between repertoires was calculated by dividing the number of shared unique clonotypes by the size of the smaller repertoire. Richness of each repertoire was evaluated using RTK rarefaction, the Chao1 estimator, and Recon v2.1 estimates of unobserved clonotypes. TCRdb re-hosts the immuneACCESS table, in-frame sequences only. Its copies lack some clones; in the studies checked, an unresolved V gene accounts for under half of them, and the cause for the rest is not known. V and J calls and clone size are as listed in that table; D and trimming were resolved from the DNA. For this sample the table gives 450,000 to 600,000 clones, of which 70% to 80% were detected only once. Of the sample, roughly 13% falls within the top ten clones.

Points on this clone: It has no known antigen specificity. Base-call qualities are not available, and no considerably larger clone is one nucleotide away.

The receptor was derived from a woman aged 35 to 49 in good health. Some clones in this sample may be carry-over from other donors' samples. Rearrangement joined TRBV15 to TRBJ2-1; TRBD2 agrees with 7 junctional bases. Sequencing used PBMCs. The sequenced DNA is TGTGCCACCAGCAGAGTAGCGGGCTACCACAATGAGCAGTTCTTC. Its product reads: CATSRVAGYHNEQFF.